The sequence of this T cell receptor beta chain was determined in a study of shared clonotypes between healthy human individuals. Across the whole study: Every donor yielded three CD4 naive, three CD4 memory, two CD8 naive and one CD8 memory plate.

The study's findings and limits: Clonotype sharing across a few donors was observed for roughly 5% of naive CD4 clonotypes.

Trimming took off 1 base at V and 7 bases at J, with 17 bases between the two ends. CDR3 length: 15 residues. CDR1 SGHAT and CDR2 FQNNGV come from the germline V gene. As regards this clone: The antigen remains undetermined.

Across several immunoSEQ plates, the genomic DNA of each subset was split evenly. TCRdb's table, derived via immunoSEQ multiplex PCR, lists solely in-frame clones and lacks some. The data show a few million clones, with roughly 92% seen just once and about 0.13% held by the top ten. The study separated CD4+ cells into CD45RA+ naive and CD45RA-negative memory subsets. The sample taken for sequencing was naive CD4+ T cells sorted from blood. Subset reported: CD45RA+ positively selected. V usage is TRBV11-2 and J usage is TRBJ2-7; D possibly corresponds to TRBD1 (6 bases). This receptor was taken from a young man in good health. The CDR3 region is CASSLALGATWEQYF. DNA of the CDR3: TGTGCCAGCAGCTTAGCTCTGGGGGCAACGTGGGAGCAGTACTTC.